What follows are 13 T cell receptor beta chains derived from one specimen sequenced in a study of shared clonotypes between healthy human individuals. TCRdb keeps only in-frame clones here, not all; method: immunoSEQ multiplex PCR. The sample consists of about 770,000 clones, about two thirds of them appearing once. Specimen: memory CD4+ T cells sorted from blood. The subset here: CD45RA-negative fraction. The receptors derive from a woman aged 25 to 45 in good health.

J is TRBJ2-5 and V is TRBV5-4; D is uncertain. There are 13 residues in the CDR3. Trimming took off 4 bases at V and 9 bases at J, with 16 bases between the two ends. Germline V gene sequence: CDR1 SGHNT, CDR2 YYREEE (reference sequence). The CDR3 nucleotides read TGTGCCAGCAGCATTCCACAGTCGTGGGCCCAGTACTTC. Amino acids: CASSIPQSWAQYF.

This chain uses TRBV28 with TRBJ2-3; 10 nucleotides line up with TRBD1. With 5 bases clipped from V and 2 bases from J, the junction kept 10 bases outside the gene matches. The CDR3 loop spans 17 amino acids. CDR1 MDHEN and CDR2 SYDVKM come from the germline V gene. In nucleotides, the CDR3 is TGTGCCAGCAGTGCACGGGACAGGGGCAGCTTCACAGATACGCAGTATTTT. Residues: CASSARDRGSFTDTQYF.

Turning to this clone: Other nucleotide sequences in the sample specify the same CDR3. V is TRBV5-1 and J is TRBJ2-1; possibly TRBD2 for D (6 bases). Germline V gene lookup returns CDR1 SGHRS and CDR2 YFSETQ. Trimming took off 7 bases at V and 4 bases at J, with 18 bases between the two ends. This CDR3 is built from 15 residues. The CDR3 DNA reads TGCGCCAGCGGAAGGGACTCTTCTTCGTACAATGAGCAGTTCTTC. This translates into CASGRDSSSYNEQFF.

V usage is TRBV15 and J usage is TRBJ2-5; TRBD2 aligns across 7 bases. Trimming took 0 bases from V and 5 from J; bases not matched to a gene: 3. Germline V gene lookup returns CDR1 LNHNV and CDR2 YYDKDF (reference sequence). The CDR3 is 14 amino acids. The CDR3 sequence: CATSRDRTSETQYF. The CDR3 DNA reads as TGTGCCACCAGCAGAGATCGGACTAGTGAGACCCAGTACTTC.

The V and J genes are TRBV6-1 and TRBJ1-1; D not resolved. The CDR3 is 12 residues long. Germline CDR1 reads MNHNS; CDR2 reads SASEGT. The V and J ends lost 4 bases and 5 bases respectively, with 8 bases between them. CDR3 region: CASSVGVTEAFF. The CDR3 region has the DNA TGTGCCAGCAGTGTCGGGGTTACTGAAGCTTTCTTT.

The chain employs TRBV5-5 and TRBJ2-7; D call uncertain. V lost 0 bases to trimming and J lost 3 bases, with 4 bases between them. Germline V gene sequence: CDR1 SGHKS, CDR2 YYEKEE (reference sequence). This CDR3 region has 12 residues. As DNA, the CDR3 is TGTGCCAGCAGCTTGGAAGACTACGAGCAGTACTTC. Translating gives CASSLEDYEQYF. The variable domain in full, with the rest retrieved from reference TRBV5-5 and TRBJ2-7, is DAGVTQSPTHLIKTRGQQVTLRCSPISGHKSVSWYQQVLGQGPQFIFQYYEKEERGRGNFPDRFSARQFPNYSSELNVNALLLGDSALYLCASSLEDYEQYFGPGTRLTVT.

The gene calls are TRBV29-1 and TRBJ2-3; the D call may be TRBD1 or TRBD2 (5 bases each). Trimming shortened V by 3 bases and J by 3 bases, and 10 bases separated the two germline ends. Germline V gives CDR1 SQVTM, CDR2 ANQGSEA. This CDR3 contains 13 residues. The chain's CDR3 is CSVEGEPTDTQYF. The CDR3, as DNA: TGCAGCGTTGAGGGGGAGCCTACAGATACGCAGTATTTT.

This clone was recorded a few times. The rearrangement uses TRBV9 and TRBJ2-1; tentative D call: TRBD1 (5 bases). CDR1 and CDR2 from the germline V gene are SGDLS and YYNGEE. Trimming took 4 bases from V and 6 from J, leaving 11 bases between them. This CDR3 has 13 residues. The CDR3 is CASSSQGFNEQFF. The CDR3 nucleotides are TGTGCCAGCAGCTCCCAGGGTTTCAATGAGCAGTTCTTC.

The gene calls are TRBV18 and TRBJ2-5; no clear D. This CDR3 spans 14 amino acids. The ends were cut back, 5 bases at V and 2 bases at J, with 12 bases in the middle. Germline values: CDR1 KGHSH, CDR2 LQKENI. The CDR3 loop reads CASSMGIGQETQYF. CDR3 sequence (DNA): TGTGCCAGCTCAATGGGGATCGGACAAGAGACCCAGTACTTC.

Remarks on this clone: Other DNA sequences within the sample encode an identical CDR3. The V and J genes are TRBV5-1 and TRBJ2-1; perhaps TRBD2 as D (6 bases). The CDR3 has 15 residues. V lost 4 bases to trimming and J lost 0 bases, with 11 bases between them. From germline, CDR1 is SGHRS and CDR2 YFSETQ. The CDR3 reads CASSRDSASYNEQFF. The CDR3 DNA sequence: TGCGCCAGCAGCCGGGACTCCGCCTCCTACAATGAGCAGTTCTTC. Together with reference TRBV5-1 and TRBJ2-1, the CDR3 gives the full variable domain: KAGVTQTPRYLIKTRGQQVTLSCSPISGHRSVSWYQQTPGQGLQFLFEYFSETQRNKGNFPGRFSGRQFSNSRSEMNVSTLELGDSALYLCASSRDSASYNEQFFGPGTRLTVL.

This clone turned up a few times. The chain recombines TRBV7-8 with TRBJ2-3, with D possibly being TRBD2 (6 bases). Germline CDR1 reads SGHVS; CDR2 reads FQNEAQ. The CDR3 has 12 amino acids. The V end was cut by 6 bases, the J end by 4 bases, with 8 bases between. CDR3 nucleotides: TGTGCCAGCAGTCGACTAGCAGATACGCAGTATTTT. Amino acid sequence: CASSRLADTQYF.

V gene TRBV2 combines with J gene TRBJ1-1; no clear D gene. The CDR3 runs to 14 residues. V shed 5 bases and J shed 1 base, with 11 bases lying between them. Germline V gene data show CDR1 as SNHLY and CDR2 as FYNNEI. The CDR3, as DNA: TGTGCCAGCAGTCTACGAGTGGGGAACACTGAAGCTTTCTTT. It specifies CASSLRVGNTEAFF.

V and J are TRBV27 and TRBJ2-4; the D is unclear. The CDR3 runs to 14 residues. Per the germline V gene, CDR1 is MNHEY and CDR2 is SMNVEV (reference sequence). Between the trimmed V and J ends, which lost 10 bases and 0 bases, there was a span of 13 bases. The CDR3 protein is CANPPSVAKNIQYF. DNA for the CDR3: TGTGCCAACCCGCCGTCAGTAGCCAAAAACATTCAGTACTTC.